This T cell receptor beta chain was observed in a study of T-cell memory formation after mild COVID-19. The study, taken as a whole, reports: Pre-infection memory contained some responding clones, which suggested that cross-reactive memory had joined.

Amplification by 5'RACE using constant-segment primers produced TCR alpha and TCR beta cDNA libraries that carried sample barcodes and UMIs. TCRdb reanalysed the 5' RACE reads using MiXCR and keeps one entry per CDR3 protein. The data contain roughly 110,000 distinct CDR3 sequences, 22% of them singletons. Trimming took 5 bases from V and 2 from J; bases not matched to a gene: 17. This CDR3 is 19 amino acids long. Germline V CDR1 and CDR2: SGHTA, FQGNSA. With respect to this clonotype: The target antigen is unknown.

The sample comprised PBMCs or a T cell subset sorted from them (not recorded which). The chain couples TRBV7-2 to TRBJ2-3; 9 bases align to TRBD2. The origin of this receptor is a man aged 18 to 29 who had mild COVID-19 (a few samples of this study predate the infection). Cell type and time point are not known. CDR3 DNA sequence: TGTGCCAGCAGCCTACCGGAAGGTTTAGCGGGGGCGTACACAGATACGCAGTATTTT. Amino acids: CASSLPEGLAGAYTDTQYF.